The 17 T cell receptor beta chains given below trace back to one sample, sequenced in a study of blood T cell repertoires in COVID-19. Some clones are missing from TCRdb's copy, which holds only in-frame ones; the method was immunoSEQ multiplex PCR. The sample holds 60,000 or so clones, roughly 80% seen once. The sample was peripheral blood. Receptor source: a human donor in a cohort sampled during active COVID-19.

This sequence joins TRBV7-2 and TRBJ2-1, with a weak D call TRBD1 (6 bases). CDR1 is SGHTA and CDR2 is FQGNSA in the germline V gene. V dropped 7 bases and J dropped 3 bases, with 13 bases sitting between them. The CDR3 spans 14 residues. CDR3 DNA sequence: TGTGCCAGCAACTACCAGGACAGCTACAATGAGCAGTTCTTC. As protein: CASNYQDSYNEQFF.

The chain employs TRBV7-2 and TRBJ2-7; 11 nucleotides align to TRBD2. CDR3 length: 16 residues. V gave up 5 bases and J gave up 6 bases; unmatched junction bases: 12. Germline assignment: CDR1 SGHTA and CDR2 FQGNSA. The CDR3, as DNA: TGTGCCAGCAGCCCCCGGGTAGCGGGAGGGTCGTCCGAGCAGTACTTC. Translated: CASSPRVAGGSSEQYF.

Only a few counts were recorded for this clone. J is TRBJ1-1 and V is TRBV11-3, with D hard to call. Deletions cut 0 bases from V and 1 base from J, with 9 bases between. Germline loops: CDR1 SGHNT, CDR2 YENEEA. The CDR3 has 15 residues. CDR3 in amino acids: CASSLEAASNTEAFF. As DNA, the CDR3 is TGTGCCAGCAGCTTAGAAGCCGCATCGAACACTGAAGCTTTCTTT.

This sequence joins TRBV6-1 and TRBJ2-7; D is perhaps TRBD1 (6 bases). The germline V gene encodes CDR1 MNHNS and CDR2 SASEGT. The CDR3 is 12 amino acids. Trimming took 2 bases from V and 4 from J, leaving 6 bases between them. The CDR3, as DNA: TGTGCCAGCAGTGAAACAGGGTACGAGCAGTACTTC. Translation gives CASSETGYEQYF.

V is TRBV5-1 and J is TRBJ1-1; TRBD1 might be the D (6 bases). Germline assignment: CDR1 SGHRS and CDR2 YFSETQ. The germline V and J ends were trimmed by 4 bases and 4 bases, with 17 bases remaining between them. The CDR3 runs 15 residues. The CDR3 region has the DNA TGCGCCAGCAGCCCGGGGACATTGCGGTTCACTGAAGCTTTCTTT. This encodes CASSPGTLRFTEAFF.

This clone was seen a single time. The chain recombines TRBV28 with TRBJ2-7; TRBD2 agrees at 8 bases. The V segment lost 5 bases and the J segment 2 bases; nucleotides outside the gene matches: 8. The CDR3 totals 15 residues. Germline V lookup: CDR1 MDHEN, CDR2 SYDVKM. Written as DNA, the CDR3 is TGTGCCAGCAGTGGCGTCGGGGGGGCACCCTACGAGCAGTACTTC. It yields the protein CASSGVGGAPYEQYF. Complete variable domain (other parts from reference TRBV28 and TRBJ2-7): DVKVTQSSRYLVKRTGEKVFLECVQDMDHENMFWYRQDPGLGLRLIYFSYDVKMKEKGDIPEGYSVSREKKERFSLILESASTNQTSMYLCASSGVGGAPYEQYFGPGTRLTVT.

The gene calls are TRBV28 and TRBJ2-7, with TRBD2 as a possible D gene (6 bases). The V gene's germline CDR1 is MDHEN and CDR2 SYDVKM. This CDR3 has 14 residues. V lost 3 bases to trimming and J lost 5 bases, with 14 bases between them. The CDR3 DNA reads TGTGCCAGCAGTTTCTCGAGACTAGTCGACGAGCAGTACTTC. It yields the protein CASSFSRLVDEQYF.

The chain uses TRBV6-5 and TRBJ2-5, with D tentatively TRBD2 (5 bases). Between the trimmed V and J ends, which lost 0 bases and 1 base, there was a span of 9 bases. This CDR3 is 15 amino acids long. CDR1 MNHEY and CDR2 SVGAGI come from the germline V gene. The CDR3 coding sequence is TGTGCCAGCAGTTACTCGTGGGGAGCCCAAGAGACCCAGTACTTC. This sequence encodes CASSYSWGAQETQYF.

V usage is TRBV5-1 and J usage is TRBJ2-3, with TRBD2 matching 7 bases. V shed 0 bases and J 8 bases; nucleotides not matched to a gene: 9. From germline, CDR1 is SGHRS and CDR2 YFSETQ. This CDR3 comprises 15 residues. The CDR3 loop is CASSLGAGPEGTQYF. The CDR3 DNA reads TGCGCCAGCAGCTTGGGAGCGGGACCGGAAGGTACGCAGTATTTT.

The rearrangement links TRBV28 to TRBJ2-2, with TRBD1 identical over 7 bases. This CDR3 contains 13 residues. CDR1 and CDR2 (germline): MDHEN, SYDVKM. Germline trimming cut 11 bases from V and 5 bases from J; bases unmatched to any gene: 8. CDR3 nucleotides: TGTGCCCACAGGGGCAGGGTAACCGGGGAGCTGTTTTTT. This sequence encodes CAHRGRVTGELFF.

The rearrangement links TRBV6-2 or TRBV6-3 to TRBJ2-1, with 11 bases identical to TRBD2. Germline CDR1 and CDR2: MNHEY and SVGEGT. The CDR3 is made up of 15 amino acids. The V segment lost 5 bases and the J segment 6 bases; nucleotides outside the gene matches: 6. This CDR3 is CASSRSGLAANEQFF. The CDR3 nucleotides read TGTGCCAGCAGTCGGTCGGGACTAGCGGCCAATGAGCAGTTCTTC.

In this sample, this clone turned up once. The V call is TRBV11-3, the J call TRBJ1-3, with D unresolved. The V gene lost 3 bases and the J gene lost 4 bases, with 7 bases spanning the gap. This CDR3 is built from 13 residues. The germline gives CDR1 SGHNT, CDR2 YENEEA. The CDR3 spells CASSFAHGNTIYF. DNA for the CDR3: TGTGCCAGCAGCTTCGCACACGGAAACACCATATATTTT.

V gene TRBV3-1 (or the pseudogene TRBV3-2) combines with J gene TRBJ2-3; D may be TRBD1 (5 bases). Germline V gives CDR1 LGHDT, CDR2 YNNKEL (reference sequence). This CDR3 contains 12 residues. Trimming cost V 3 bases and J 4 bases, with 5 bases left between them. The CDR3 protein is CASSQTADTQYF. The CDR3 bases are TGTGCCAGCAGCCAGACAGCAGATACGCAGTATTTT.

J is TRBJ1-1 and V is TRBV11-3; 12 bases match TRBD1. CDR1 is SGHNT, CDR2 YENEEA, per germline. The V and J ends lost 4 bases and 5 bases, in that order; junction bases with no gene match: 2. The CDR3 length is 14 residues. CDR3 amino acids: CASSWDRGLTEAFF. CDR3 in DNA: TGTGCCAGCAGCTGGGACAGGGGGCTTACTGAAGCTTTCTTT.

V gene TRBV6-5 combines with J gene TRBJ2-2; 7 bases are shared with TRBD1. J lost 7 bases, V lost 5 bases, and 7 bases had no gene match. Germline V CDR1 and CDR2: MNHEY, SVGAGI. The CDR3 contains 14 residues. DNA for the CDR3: TGTGCCAGCAGTAGACAGGGTCGAGGCGGGGAGCTGTTTTTT. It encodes CASSRQGRGGELFF.

In DNA, the CDR3 is TGTGCCAGCACCAGACAGGGGGACTATGGCTACACCTTC. This translates into CASTRQGDYGYTF. This rearrangement joins TRBV6-5 to TRBJ1-2; 9 bases align to TRBD1. J was trimmed by 3 bases and V by 7 bases; bases with no gene match: 3. Germline-derived CDR1 and CDR2 are MNHEY and SVGAGI. This CDR3 region has 13 residues.

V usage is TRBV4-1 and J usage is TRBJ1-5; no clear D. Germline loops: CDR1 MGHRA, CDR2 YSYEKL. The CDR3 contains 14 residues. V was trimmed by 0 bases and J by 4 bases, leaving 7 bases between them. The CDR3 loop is CASSQETANQPQHF. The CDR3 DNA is TGCGCCAGCAGCCAAGAAACAGCTAATCAGCCCCAGCATTTT.